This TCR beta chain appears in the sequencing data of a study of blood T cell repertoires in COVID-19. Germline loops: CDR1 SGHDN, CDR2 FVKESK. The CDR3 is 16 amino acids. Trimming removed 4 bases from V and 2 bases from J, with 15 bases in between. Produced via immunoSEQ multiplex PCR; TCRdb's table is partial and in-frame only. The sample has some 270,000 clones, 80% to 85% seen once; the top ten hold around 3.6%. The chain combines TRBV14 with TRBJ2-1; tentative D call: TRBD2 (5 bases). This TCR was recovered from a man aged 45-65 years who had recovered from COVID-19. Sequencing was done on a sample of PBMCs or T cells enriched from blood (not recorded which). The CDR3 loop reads CASSPVRGVTYNEQFF. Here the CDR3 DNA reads TGTGCCAGCAGCCCCGTTCGGGGAGTTACCTACAATGAGCAGTTCTTC. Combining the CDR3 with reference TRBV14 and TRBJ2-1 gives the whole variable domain EAGVTQFPSHSVIEKGQTVTLRCDPISGHDNLYWYRRVMGKEIKFLLHFVKESKQDESGMPNNRFLAERTGGTYSTLKVQPAELEDSGVYFCASSPVRGVTYNEQFFGPGTRLTVL.